This record covers a single T cell receptor beta chain. The sample originates from a study of CD8+CD57+ T cells in acquired aplastic anemia. TCR beta VDJ and CDR3 profiles were obtained from a genomic DNA template. A single record per CDR3 protein comes from TCRdb applying MiXCR to the reads. The sample records about 160,000 distinct CDR3 sequences, 40% to 60% being singletons. The CDR3 runs 14 residues. CDR1 is WNHNN, CDR2 SYGVQD, per germline (reference sequence). After removal of 5 bases from V and 1 base from J, the junction contained 4 bases not matched to a gene. Patients included in sequencing had previously demonstrated CD8+CD57+ cell expansion by flow cytometry.

This receptor was taken from a human donor with aplastic anemia. The chain has TRBV10-1 and TRBJ1-1, with 7 nucleotides matching TRBD1. Sequencing used sorted CD4+, CD8+, or CD8+CD57+ T cells (not recorded which) from PBMCs. For the CDR3, the DNA is TGCGCCAGCAGTAGGGACAGAACGAACACTGAAGCTTTCTTT. It translates to CASSRDRTNTEAFF.